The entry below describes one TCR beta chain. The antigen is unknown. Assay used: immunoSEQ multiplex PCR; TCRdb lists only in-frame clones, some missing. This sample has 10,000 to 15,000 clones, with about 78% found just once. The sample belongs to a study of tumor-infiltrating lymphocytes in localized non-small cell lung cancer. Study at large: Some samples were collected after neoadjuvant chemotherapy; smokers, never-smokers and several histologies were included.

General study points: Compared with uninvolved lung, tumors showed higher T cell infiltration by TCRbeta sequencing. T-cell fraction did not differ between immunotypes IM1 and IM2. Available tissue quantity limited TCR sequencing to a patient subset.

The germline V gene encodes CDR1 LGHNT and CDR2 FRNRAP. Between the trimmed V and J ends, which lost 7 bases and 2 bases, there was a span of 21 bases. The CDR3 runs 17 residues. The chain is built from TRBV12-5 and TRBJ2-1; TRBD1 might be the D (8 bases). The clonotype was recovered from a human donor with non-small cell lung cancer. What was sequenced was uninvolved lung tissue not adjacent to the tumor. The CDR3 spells CASAETGDGRPYNEQFF. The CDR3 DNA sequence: TGTGCTAGTGCCGAGACAGGGGACGGGAGGCCCTACAATGAGCAGTTCTTC.